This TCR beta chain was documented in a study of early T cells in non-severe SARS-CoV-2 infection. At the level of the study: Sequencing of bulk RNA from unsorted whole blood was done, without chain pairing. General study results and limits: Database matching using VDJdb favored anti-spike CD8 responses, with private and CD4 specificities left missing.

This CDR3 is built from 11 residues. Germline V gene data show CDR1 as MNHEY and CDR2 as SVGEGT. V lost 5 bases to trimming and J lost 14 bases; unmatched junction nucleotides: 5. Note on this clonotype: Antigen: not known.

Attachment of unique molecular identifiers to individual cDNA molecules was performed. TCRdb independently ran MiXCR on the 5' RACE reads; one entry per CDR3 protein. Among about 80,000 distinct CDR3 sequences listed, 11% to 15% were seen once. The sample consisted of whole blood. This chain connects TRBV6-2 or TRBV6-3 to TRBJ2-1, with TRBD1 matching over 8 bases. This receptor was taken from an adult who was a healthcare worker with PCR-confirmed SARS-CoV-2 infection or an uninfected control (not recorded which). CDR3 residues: CASSQDRGKFF. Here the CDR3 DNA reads TGTGCCAGCAGTCAAGACAGGGGCAAGTTCTTC.